These 17 T cell receptor beta chains share one sample of origin, sequenced in a study of patients and donors after allogeneic stem cell transplantation. TCRdb independently ran MiXCR on the RT-PCR reads; one entry per CDR3 protein. Of approximately 200,000 distinct CDR3 sequences in the sample, less than 15% are singletons; the top ten hold 11%. The sample taken for sequencing was blood, either unsorted or a sorted T cell fraction (not recorded which). Receptors originate from a human donor who was either an allogeneic HSCT recipient or a stem cell or donor lymphocyte infusion donor (not recorded which). It is not recorded whose cells these are; they may come from a transplant donor.

This clonotype has only a few counts. The J gene is TRBJ2-1, the V gene TRBV7-2; no reliable D call. Germline V CDR1 and CDR2: SGHTA, FQGNSA. Trimming left V 4 bases short and J 7 bases short, with 14 bases between. This CDR3 has 14 amino acids. CDR3 amino acids: CASSSRLQRNEQFF. The CDR3 coding sequence is TGTGCCAGCAGCTCCCGACTCCAAAGGAATGAGCAGTTCTTC.

This clonotype showed up many times. The chain has TRBV2 and TRBJ2-1, with 8 bases that match TRBD2. The V and J ends lost 6 bases and 2 bases, in that order; junction bases with no gene match: 6. The length of the CDR3 is 15 residues. CDR1 is SNHLY, CDR2 FYNNEI, per germline. DNA for the CDR3: TGTGCCAGCAGGGGAGCGGGAGCGGCCTACAATGAGCAGTTCTTC. This translates into CASRGAGAAYNEQFF.

This chain links TRBV5-1 with TRBJ2-7, with 10 bases fitting TRBD1. The V gene's germline CDR1 is SGHRS and CDR2 YFSETQ. The CDR3 consists of 15 residues. V gave up 2 bases and J gave up 1 base; unmatched junction bases: 3. Written as DNA, the CDR3 is TGCGCCAGCAGCTTACGACAGGGGGCTTCCTACGAGCAGTACTTC. Amino acids: CASSLRQGASYEQYF.

This clonotype was detected many times. The chain joins TRBV20-1 to TRBJ1-2, with 7 nucleotides matching TRBD1. The junction had 11 bases not matched to a gene; V was cut back by 1 base and J by 6 bases. The germline V gene has CDR1 DFQATT and CDR2 SNEGSKA (reference sequence). The CDR3 contains 15 residues. The CDR3 DNA sequence: TGCAGTGCTAGAGGGCGCCAGGGGGTGTGGGATGGCTACACCTTC. This encodes CSARGRQGVWDGYTF.

This clonotype showed up just a few times. The V gene is TRBV29-1, the J gene TRBJ1-2, with a possible D match to TRBD1 (6 bases). CDR1 SQVTM and CDR2 ANQGSEA come from the germline V gene. This CDR3 is built from 13 residues. Trimming took off 4 bases at V and 3 bases at J, with 12 bases between the two ends. CDR3 loop: CSVGRGGDYGYTF. The CDR3, as DNA: TGCAGCGTTGGTCGGGGGGGCGACTATGGCTACACCTTC.

This clonotype was observed a few times. The J gene is TRBJ2-3, the V gene TRBV12-3 or TRBV12-4; TRBD1 aligns across 7 bases. The junction had 6 bases not matched to a gene; V was cut back by 6 bases and J by 0 bases. This CDR3 has 15 amino acids. The CDR3 DNA sequence: TGTGCCAGCAGCCCAGACAGGGAGAGCACAGATACGCAGTATTTT. Translation gives CASSPDRESTDTQYF.

This clonotype was detected a few times. V usage is TRBV7-2 and J usage is TRBJ2-5; TRBD1 matches at 8 bases. Per germline, CDR1 SGHTA and CDR2 FQGNSA. This CDR3 region has 16 residues. The J segment lost 4 bases and the V segment lost 1 base, leaving 8 bases of the junction unmatched. This CDR3 is CASSLVQGQGRETQYF. CDR3 bases: TGTGCCAGCAGCTTAGTCCAAGGACAGGGAAGAGAGACCCAGTACTTC.

This clonotype was seen a handful of times. The chain employs TRBV19 and TRBJ1-2; TRBD1 matches 8 bases. This CDR3 contains 14 residues. Germline V gene sequence: CDR1 LNHDA, CDR2 SQIVND (reference sequence). With 5 bases clipped from V and 8 bases from J, the junction kept 10 bases outside the gene matches. DNA for the CDR3: TGTGCCAGTAGTCCCGGACAGGGAAAGGGCGGCTACACCTTC. Translated: CASSPGQGKGGYTF.

This clonotype was observed a few times. This chain connects TRBV6-1 to TRBJ1-2, with no clear D. Trimming stripped 4 bases from V and 0 bases from J, with 6 bases between. CDR1 is MNHNS, CDR2 SASEGT, per germline. CDR3 length: 13 residues. In DNA form, the CDR3 reads TGTGCCAGCAGTGTAAAGTCTAACTATGGCTACACCTTC. Translation gives CASSVKSNYGYTF.

This clonotype was recorded many times. The V and J genes are TRBV9 and TRBJ2-3; TRBD1 aligns across 8 bases. The CDR3 runs to 12 residues. The V gene's germline CDR1 is SGDLS and CDR2 YYNGEE. Losses at the gene ends were 4 bases for V and 13 bases for J; bases not matched to a gene: 8. The CDR3 sequence is CASSPTGALKYF. The CDR3 nucleotides read TGTGCCAGCAGCCCGACAGGGGCCCTGAAGTATTTT.

This clonotype showed up just a few times. The V call is TRBV11-2, the J call TRBJ2-7, with a weak D call TRBD2 (6 bases). This CDR3 is built from 13 residues. V was pared by 5 bases and J by 5 bases, with 13 bases between. Per the germline V gene, CDR1 is SGHAT and CDR2 is FQNNGV. The CDR3 region has the DNA TGTGCCAGCAGCATAACTAGCAGGAACGAGCAGTACTTC. Its protein product is CASSITSRNEQYF.

The V call is TRBV6-2 or TRBV6-3, the J call TRBJ2-3; 7 bases agree with TRBD1. The CDR3 is 16 amino acids. The V gene end was trimmed by 6 bases and the J gene end by 1 base; junction bases not matched to a gene: 10. Per germline, CDR1 MNHEY and CDR2 SVGEGT. The CDR3 spells CASRVRQGSGTDTQYF. The DNA of the CDR3 is TGTGCCAGCAGGGTGAGACAGGGATCGGGCACAGATACGCAGTATTTT.

The chain recombines TRBV7-9 with TRBJ2-5, with D hard to call. Trimming took off 4 bases at V and 1 base at J, with 7 bases between the two ends. Germline CDR1 SEHNR, CDR2 FQNEAQ (reference sequence). This CDR3 comprises 13 residues. The CDR3 reads CASSSRSQETQYF. In DNA, the CDR3 is TGTGCCAGCAGCTCCAGATCCCAAGAGACCCAGTACTTC. The full variable domain, completed using reference TRBV7-9 and TRBJ2-5, is DTGVSQNPRHKITKRGQNVTFRCDPISEHNRLYWYRQTLGQGPEFLTYFQNEAQLEKSRLLSDRFSAERPKGSFSTLEIQRTEQGDSAMYLCASSSRSQETQYFGPGTRLLVL.

This clonotype was seen more than once but under ten times. V and J are TRBV6-1 and TRBJ1-5, with D possibly matching TRBD1 (6 bases). Trimming removed 6 bases from V and 1 base from J, with 10 bases in between. The CDR3 length is 14 residues. CDR1 MNHNS and CDR2 SASEGT come from the germline V gene. The CDR3 sequence: CASRRGGSNQPQHF. As DNA, the CDR3 is TGTGCCAGCAGGAGGGGGGGAAGCAATCAGCCCCAGCATTTT.

The chain combines TRBV20-1 with TRBJ1-4; TRBD1 agrees at 8 bases. The trim removed 5 bases at V and 1 base at J, leaving 9 bases unmatched. CDR3 size: 16 residues. In germline, CDR1 is DFQATT, CDR2 SNEGSKA (reference sequence). The CDR3: CSAGALDRGTNEKLFF. The DNA of the CDR3 is TGCAGTGCTGGAGCCCTAGACAGGGGAACTAATGAAAAACTGTTTTTT.

V is TRBV4-3 and J is TRBJ1-3, with D uncertain. This CDR3 comprises 20 residues. Per germline, CDR1 LGHNA and CDR2 YSLEER. V lost 0 bases and J lost 0, with 21 bases in between. In nucleotides, the CDR3 is TGCGCCAGCAGCCAAGATCCCCAGGCAACGGCACCTACCTCTGGAAACACCATATATTTT. It translates to CASSQDPQATAPTSGNTIYF.

In its sample, this clonotype was seen many times. J is TRBJ2-7 and V is TRBV29-1; TRBD2 matches at 12 bases. V lost 5 bases and J lost 7; bases outside the gene matches: 6. The CDR3 sequence is 13 residues long. Germline V gene sequence: CDR1 SQVTM, CDR2 ANQGSEA. The DNA of the CDR3 is TGCAGCGTTCGACTAGCGGGAGAACGGGAGCAGTACTTC. This gives the protein CSVRLAGEREQYF.